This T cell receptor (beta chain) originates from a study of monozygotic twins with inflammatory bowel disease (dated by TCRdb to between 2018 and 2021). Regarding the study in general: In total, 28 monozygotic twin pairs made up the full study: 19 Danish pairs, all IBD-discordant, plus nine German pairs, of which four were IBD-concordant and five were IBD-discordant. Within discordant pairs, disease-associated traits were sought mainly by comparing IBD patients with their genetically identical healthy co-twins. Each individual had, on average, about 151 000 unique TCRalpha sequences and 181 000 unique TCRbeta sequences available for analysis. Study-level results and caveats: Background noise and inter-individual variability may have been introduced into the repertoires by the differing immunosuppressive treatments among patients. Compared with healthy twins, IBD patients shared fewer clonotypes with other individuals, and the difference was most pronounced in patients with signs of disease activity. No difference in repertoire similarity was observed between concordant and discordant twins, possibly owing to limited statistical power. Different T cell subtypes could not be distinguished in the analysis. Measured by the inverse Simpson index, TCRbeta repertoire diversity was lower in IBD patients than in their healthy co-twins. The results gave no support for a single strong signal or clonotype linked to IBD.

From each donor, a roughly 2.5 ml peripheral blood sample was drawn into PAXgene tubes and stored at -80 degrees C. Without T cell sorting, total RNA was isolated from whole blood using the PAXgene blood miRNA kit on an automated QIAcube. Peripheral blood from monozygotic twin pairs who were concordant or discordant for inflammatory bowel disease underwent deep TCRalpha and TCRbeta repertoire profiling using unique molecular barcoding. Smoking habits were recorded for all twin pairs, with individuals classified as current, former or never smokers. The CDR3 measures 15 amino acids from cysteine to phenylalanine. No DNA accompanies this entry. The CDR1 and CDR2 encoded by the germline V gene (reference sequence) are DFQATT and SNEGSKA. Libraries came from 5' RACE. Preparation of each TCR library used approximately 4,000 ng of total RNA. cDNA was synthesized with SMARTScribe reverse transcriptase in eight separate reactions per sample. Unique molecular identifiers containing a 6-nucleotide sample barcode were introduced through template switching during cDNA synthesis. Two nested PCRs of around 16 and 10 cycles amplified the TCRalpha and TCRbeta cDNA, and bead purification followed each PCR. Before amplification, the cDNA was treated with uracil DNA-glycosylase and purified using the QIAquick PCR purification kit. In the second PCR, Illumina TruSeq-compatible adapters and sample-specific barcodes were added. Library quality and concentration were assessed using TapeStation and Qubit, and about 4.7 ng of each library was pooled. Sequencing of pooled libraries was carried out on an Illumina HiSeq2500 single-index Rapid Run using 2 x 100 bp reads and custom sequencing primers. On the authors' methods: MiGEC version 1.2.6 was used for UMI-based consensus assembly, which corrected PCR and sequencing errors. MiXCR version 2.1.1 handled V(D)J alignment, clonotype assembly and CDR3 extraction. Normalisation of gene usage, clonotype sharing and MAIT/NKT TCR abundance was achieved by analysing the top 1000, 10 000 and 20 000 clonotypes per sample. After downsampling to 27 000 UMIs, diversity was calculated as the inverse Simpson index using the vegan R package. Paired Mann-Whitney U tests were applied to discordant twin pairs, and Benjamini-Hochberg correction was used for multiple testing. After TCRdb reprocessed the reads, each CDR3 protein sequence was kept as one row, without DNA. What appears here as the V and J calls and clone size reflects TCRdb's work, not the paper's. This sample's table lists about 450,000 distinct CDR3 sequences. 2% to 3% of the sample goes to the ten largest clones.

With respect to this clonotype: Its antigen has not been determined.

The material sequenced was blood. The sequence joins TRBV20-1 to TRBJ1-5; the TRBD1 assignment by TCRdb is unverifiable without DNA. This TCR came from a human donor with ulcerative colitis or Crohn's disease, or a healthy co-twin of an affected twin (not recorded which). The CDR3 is CSARDVGAVNQPQHF.